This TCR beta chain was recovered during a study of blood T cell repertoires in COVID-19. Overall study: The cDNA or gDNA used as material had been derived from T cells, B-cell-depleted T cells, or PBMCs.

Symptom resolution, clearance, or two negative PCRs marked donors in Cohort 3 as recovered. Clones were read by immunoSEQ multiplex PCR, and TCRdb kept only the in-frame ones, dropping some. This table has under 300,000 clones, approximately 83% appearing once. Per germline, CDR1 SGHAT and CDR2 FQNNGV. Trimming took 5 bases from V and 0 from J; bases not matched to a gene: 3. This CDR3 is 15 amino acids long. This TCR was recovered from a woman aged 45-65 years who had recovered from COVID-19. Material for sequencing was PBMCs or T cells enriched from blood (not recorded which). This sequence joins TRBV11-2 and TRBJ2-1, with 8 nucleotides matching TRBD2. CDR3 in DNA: TGTGCCAGCAGCCCTCTAGCGGGCTCCTACAATGAGCAGTTCTTC. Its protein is CASSPLAGSYNEQFF.